This note documents a single T cell receptor (beta chain) sequence. Its antigen is as yet unknown. The CDR3 covers 11 residues. Per germline, CDR1 MGHDK and CDR2 SYGVNS. The junction had 2 bases not matched to a gene; V was cut back by 4 bases and J by 14 bases. This sample stems from a study of post-analysis software for immune sequencing data. Background on the study: In terms of disease course, relapsing-remitting, secondary progressive and progressive-relapsing multiple sclerosis were included. Study-wide findings and caveats: Pronounced co-clustering by F measure was evident among identically batched samples. Patients had higher frequencies than controls of about 5 TRBV segments, including TRBV5-6, TRBV5-1 and TRBV20-1.

Unique-molecular-identifier-tagged TCR beta cDNA libraries were used. TCRdb used MiXCR to reprocess the PCR reads, holding one entry per CDR3 protein. The sample lists roughly 870,000 distinct CDR3 sequences, under 70% occurring once. This chain connects TRBV25-1 to TRBJ2-1; TRBD2 aligns across 10 bases. Sequencing input: blood. The TCR sequence derives from a girl aged 5 to 17 with multiple sclerosis. Here the CDR3 DNA reads TGTGCCAGCAGTGGGGGACTAGCGAAGTTCTTC. It specifies CASSGGLAKFF. Filled out from reference TRBV25-1 and TRBJ2-1, the complete variable domain reads EADIYQTPRYLVIGTGKKITLECSQTMGHDKMYWYQQDPGMELHLIHYSYGVNSTEKGDLSSESTVSRIRTEHFPLTLESARPSHTSQYLCASSGGLAKFFGPGTRLTVL.